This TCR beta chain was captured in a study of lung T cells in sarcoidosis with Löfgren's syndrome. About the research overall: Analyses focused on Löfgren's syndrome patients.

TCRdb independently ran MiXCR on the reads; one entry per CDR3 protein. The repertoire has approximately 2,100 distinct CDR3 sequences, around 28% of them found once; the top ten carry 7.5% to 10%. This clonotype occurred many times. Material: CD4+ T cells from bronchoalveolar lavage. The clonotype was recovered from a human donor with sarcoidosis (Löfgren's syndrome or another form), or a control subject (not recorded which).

CDR3 sequence: CASSEQGRDSEQYF. The CDR3 bases are TGTGCCAGCAGTGAGCAGGGTCGGGACTCCGAGCAGTACTTC. The V gene is TRBV2, the J gene TRBJ2-7; the D gene is possibly TRBD2 (6 bases). CDR1 SNHLY and CDR2 FYNNEI come from the germline V gene. V gave up 3 bases and J gave up 6 bases, with 15 bases separating them. CDR3 length equals 14 residues.